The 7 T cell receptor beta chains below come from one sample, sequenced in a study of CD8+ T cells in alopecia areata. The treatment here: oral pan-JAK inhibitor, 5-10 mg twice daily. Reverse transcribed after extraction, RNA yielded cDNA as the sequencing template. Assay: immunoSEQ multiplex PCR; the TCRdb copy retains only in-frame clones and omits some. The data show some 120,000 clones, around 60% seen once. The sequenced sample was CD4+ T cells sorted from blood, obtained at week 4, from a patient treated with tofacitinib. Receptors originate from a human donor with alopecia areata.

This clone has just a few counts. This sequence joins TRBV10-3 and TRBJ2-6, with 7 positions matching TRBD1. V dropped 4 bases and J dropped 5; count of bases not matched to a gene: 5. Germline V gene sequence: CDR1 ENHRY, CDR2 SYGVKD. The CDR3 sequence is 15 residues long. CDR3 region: CAISVGTARANVLTF. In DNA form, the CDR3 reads TGTGCCATCAGTGTAGGGACAGCCAGGGCCAACGTCCTGACTTTC.

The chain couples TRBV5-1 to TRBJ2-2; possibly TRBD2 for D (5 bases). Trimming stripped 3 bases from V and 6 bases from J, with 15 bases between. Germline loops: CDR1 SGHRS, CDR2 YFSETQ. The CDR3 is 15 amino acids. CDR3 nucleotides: TGCGCCAGCAGCTCAAAAGGGATGGAGGCCGGGGAGCTGTTTTTT. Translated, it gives CASSSKGMEAGELFF. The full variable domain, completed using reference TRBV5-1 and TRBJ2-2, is KAGVTQTPRYLIKTRGQQVTLSCSPISGHRSVSWYQQTPGQGLQFLFEYFSETQRNKGNFPGRFSGRQFSNSRSEMNVSTLELGDSALYLCASSSKGMEAGELFFGEGSRLTVL.

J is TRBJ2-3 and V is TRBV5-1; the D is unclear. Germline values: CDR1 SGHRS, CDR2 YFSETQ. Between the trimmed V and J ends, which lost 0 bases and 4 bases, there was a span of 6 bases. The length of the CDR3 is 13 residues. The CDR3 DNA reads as TGCGCCAGCAGCTTGGAAGCGTCAGATACGCAGTATTTT. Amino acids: CASSLEASDTQYF.

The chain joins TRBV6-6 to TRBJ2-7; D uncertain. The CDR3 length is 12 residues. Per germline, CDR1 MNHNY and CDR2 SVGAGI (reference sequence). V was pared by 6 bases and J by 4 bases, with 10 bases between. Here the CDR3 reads CASSFDEYEQYF. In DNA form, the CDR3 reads TGTGCCAGCAGCTTCGACGAATACGAGCAGTACTTC.

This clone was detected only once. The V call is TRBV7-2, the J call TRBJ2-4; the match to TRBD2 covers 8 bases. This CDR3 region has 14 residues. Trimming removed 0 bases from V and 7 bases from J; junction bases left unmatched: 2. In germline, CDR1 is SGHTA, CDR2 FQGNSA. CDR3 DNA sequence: TGTGCCAGCAGCTTAGCCGGGGGGGCGAACATTCAGTACTTC. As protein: CASSLAGGANIQYF.

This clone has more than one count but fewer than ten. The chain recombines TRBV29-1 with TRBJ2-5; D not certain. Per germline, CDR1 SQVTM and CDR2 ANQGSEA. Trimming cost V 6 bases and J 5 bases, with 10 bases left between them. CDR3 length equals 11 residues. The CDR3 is CSVAPQETQYF. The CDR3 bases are TGCAGCGTGGCACCCCAGGAGACCCAGTACTTC.

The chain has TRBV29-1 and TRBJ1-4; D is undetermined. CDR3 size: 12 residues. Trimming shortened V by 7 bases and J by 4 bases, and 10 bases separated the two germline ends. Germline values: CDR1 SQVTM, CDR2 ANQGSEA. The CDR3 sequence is CSARGNNEKLFF. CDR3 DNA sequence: TGCAGCGCCCGGGGAAATAATGAAAAACTGTTTTTT.